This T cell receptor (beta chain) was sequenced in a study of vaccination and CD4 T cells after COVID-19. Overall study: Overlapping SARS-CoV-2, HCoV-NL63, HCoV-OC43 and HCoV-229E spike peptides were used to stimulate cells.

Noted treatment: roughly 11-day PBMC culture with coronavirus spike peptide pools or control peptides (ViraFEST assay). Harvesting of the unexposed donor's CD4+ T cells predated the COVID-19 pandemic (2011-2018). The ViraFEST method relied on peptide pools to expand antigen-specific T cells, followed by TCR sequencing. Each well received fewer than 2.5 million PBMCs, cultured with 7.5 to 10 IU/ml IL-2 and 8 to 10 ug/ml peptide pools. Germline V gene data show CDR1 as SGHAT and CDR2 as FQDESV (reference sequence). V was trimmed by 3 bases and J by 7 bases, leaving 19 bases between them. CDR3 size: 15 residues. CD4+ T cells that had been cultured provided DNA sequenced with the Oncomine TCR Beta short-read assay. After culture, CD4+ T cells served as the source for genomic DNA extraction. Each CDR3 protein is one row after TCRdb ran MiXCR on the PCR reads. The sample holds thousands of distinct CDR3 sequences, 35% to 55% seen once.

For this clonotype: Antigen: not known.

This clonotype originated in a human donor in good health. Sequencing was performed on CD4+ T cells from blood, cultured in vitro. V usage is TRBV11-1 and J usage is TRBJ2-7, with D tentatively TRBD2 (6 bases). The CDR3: CASSFQAGTPGEQYF. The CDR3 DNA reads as TGTGCCAGCAGCTTTCAGGCGGGGACTCCGGGAGAGCAGTACTTC.